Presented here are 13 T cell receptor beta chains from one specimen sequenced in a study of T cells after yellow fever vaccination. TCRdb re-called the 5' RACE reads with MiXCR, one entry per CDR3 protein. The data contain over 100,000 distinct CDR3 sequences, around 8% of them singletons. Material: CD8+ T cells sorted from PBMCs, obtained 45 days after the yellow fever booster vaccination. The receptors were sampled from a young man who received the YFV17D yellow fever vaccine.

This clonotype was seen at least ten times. The CDR3 DNA sequence: TGCAGTGCTAGGTCGCGGCTAGCGGGGTACAATGAGCAGTTCTTC. This gives the protein CSARSRLAGYNEQFF. The J gene is TRBJ2-1, the V gene TRBV20-1; 9 positions match TRBD2. Germline V gene data show CDR1 as DFQATT and CDR2 as SNEGSKA (reference sequence). J gave up 4 bases and V 3 bases, and 7 bases lay outside the gene matches. CDR3 size: 15 residues.

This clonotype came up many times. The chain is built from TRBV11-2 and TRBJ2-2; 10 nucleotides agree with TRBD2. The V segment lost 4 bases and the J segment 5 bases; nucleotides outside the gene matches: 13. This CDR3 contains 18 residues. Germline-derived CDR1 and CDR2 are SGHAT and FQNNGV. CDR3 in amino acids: CASSSRTSGGPRTGELFF. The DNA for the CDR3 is TGTGCCAGCAGCTCCCGGACTAGCGGAGGCCCTCGGACCGGGGAGCTGTTTTTT. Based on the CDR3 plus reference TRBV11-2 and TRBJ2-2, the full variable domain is EAGVAQSPRYKIIEKRQSVAFWCNPISGHATLYWYQQILGQGPKLLIQFQNNGVVDDSQLPKDRFSAERLKGVDSTLKIQPAKLEDSAVYLCASSSRTSGGPRTGELFFGEGSRLTVL.

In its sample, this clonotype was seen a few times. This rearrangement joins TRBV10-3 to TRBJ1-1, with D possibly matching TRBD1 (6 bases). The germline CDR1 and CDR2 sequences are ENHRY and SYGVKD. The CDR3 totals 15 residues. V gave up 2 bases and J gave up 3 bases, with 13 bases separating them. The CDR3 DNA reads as TGTGCCATCAGTGAGCCTCAGAGGGGGGACACTGAAGCTTTCTTT. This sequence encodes CAISEPQRGDTEAFF.

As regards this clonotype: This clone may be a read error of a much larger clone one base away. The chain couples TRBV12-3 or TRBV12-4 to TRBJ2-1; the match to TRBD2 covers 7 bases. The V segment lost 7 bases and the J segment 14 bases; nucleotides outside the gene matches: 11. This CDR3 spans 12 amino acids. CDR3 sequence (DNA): TGTGCCAGCAATCTAGGGCCGGGAGGTGAGTTCTTC. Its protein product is CASNLGPGGEFF.

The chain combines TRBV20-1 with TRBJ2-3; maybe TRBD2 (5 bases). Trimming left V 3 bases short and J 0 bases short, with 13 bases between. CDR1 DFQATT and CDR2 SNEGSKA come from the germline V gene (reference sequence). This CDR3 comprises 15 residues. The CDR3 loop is CSASSATTSTDTQYF. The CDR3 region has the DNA TGCAGTGCTAGTAGCGCGACCACTAGCACAGATACGCAGTATTTT.

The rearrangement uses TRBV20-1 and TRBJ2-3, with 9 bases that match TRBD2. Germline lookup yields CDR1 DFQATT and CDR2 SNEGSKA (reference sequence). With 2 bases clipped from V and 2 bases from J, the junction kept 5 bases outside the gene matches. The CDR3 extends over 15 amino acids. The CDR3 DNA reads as TGCAGTGCTAGAAAGGGACTAGCAGCCACAGATACGCAGTATTTT. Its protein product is CSARKGLAATDTQYF.

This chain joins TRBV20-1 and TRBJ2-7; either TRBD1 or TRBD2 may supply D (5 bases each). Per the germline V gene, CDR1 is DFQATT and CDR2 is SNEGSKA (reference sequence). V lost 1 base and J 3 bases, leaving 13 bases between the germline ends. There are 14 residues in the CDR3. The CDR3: CSARGLGTVYEQYF. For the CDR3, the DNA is TGCAGTGCTAGAGGTTTAGGGACGGTCTACGAGCAGTACTTC.

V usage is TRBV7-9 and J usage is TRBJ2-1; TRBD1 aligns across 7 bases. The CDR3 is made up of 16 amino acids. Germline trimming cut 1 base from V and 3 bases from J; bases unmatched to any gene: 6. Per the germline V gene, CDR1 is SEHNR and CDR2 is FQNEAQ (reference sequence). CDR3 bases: TGTGCCAGCAGCTTAGGGGCGACAGGGTTCTACAATGAGCAGTTCTTC. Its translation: CASSLGATGFYNEQFF.

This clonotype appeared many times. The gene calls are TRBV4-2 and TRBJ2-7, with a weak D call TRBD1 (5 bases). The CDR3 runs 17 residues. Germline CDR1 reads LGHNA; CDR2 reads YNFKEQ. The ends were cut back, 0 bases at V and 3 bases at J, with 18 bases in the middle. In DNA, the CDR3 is TGTGCCAGCAGCCAAGATCAAAGGGGCCCTTTACTCTACGAGCAGTACTTC. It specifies CASSQDQRGPLLYEQYF.

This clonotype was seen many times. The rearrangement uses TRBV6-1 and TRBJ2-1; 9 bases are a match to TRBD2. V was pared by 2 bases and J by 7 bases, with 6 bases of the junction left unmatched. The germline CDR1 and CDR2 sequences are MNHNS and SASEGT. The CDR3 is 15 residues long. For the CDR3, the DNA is TGTGCCAGCAGTGAACGCGGGAGGGTTTTGAATGAGCAGTTCTTC. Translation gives CASSERGRVLNEQFF.

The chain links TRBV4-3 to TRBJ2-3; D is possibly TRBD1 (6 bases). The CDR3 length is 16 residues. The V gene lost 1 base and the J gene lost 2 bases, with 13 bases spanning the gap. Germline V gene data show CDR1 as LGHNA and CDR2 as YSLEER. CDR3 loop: CASSQGTGLNTDTQYF. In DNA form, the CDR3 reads TGCGCCAGCAGCCAAGGCACAGGGCTGAACACAGATACGCAGTATTTT.

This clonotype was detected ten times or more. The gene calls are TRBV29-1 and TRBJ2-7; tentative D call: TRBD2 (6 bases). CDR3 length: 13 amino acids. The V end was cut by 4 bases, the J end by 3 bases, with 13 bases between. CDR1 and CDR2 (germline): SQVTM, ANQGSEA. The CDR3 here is CSVGSGEDYEQYF. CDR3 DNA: TGCAGCGTTGGGTCGGGGGAGGACTACGAGCAGTACTTC.

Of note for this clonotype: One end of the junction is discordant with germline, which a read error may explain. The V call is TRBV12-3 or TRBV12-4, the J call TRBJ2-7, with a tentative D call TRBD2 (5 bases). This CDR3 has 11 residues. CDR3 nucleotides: TGTGCCAGCAGTCGGACTCCAGTTACGGCTTTC. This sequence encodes CASSRTPVTAF.